Listed here are 26 T cell receptor beta chains from one sample, sequenced in a study of blood T cell repertoires in COVID-19 (dated by TCRdb to the early 2020s). Library method: the immunoSEQ multiplex PCR assay. The table comes from immuneACCESS by way of TCRdb, which keeps in-frame sequences with V and J called. Part of the clones is missing from these tables; in studies checked, under half for an unresolved V gene and the rest for unknown reasons. The sample table contains 110,000 to 150,000 clones; only one count was recorded for roughly 85% of them. The top ten clonotypes cover about 2.9% of the sample. Sequencing was performed on peripheral blood. The receptors come from a middle-aged man with acute or convalescent COVID-19.

The chain uses TRBV19 and TRBJ1-2; possibly TRBD1 for D (5 bases). The germline gives CDR1 LNHDA, CDR2 SQIVND (reference sequence). The CDR3 is 13 residues long. Trimming pared 8 bases from V and 5 bases from J, leaving 15 bases between. In nucleotides, the CDR3 is TGTGCCAGTCTACGAAGGGGTGGGTATGGCTACACCTTC. Its translation: CASLRRGGYGYTF. The complete variable domain, with remaining parts taken from reference TRBV19 and TRBJ1-2, reads DGGITQSPKYLFRKEGQNVTLSCEQNLNHDAMYWYRQDPGQGLRLIYYSQIVNDFQKGDIAEGYSVSREKKESFPLTVTSAQKNPTAFYLCASLRRGGYGYTFGSGTRLTVV.

There are a few counts of this clone. The V call is TRBV23-1, the J call TRBJ1-1; 7 bases agree with TRBD1. TRBV23-1 is an open reading frame, and its role is uncertain. The V gene end was trimmed by 6 bases and the J gene end by 1 base; junction bases not matched to a gene: 2. The CDR3 loop spans 13 amino acids. The CDR3 sequence: CASRYRGNTEAFF. For the CDR3, the DNA is TGCGCCAGCAGATACAGGGGGAACACTGAAGCTTTCTTT.

V gene TRBV2 combines with J gene TRBJ2-3; 12 bases are shared with TRBD2. J was trimmed by 0 bases and V by 8 bases; bases with no gene match: 15. The CDR3 length is 19 residues. Germline V lookup: CDR1 SNHLY, CDR2 FYNNEI. CDR3 region: CASSQAASGGVTSTDTQYF. The CDR3, as DNA: TGTGCCAGCTCCCAGGCAGCTAGCGGGGGGGTAACTAGCACAGATACGCAGTATTTT. The full variable domain, in which reference TRBV2 and TRBJ2-3 provide the parts outside the CDR3, is EPEVTQTPSHQVTQMGQEVILRCVPISNHLYFYWYRQILGQKVEFLVSFYNNEISEKSEIFDDQFSVERPDGSNFTLKIRSTKLEDSAMYFCASSQAASGGVTSTDTQYFGPGTRLTVL.

The V and J genes are TRBV24-1 and TRBJ2-1; a weak D match, TRBD1 (6 bases). V gave up 6 bases and J gave up 2 bases, with 19 bases separating them. This CDR3 is 17 amino acids long. Germline values: CDR1 KGHDR, CDR2 SFDVKD. The CDR3 DNA sequence: TGTGCCACCAGTTCGGCTAAGGGACAATCGCCCTACAATGAGCAGTTCTTC. Protein: CATSSAKGQSPYNEQFF.

The gene calls are TRBV27 and TRBJ2-7; TRBD2 agrees at 10 bases. The CDR3 spans 15 residues. Germline V gene lookup returns CDR1 MNHEY and CDR2 SMNVEV (reference sequence). J was trimmed by 4 bases and V by 4 bases; bases with no gene match: 7. The CDR3 here is CASSSLLAGMYEQYF. CDR3 coding DNA: TGTGCCAGCAGTTCCCTACTAGCGGGAATGTACGAGCAGTACTTC.

V usage is TRBV4-2 and J usage is TRBJ1-2; 8 positions agree with TRBD1. The CDR3 covers 15 residues. Per the germline V gene, CDR1 is LGHNA and CDR2 is YNFKEQ. V shed 4 bases, J shed 5 bases, and the junction held 9 bases outside the gene matches. The DNA for the CDR3 is TGTGCCAGCAGCCCAGACCCGGGACAGGCGTATGGCTACACCTTC. It specifies CASSPDPGQAYGYTF.

V and J are TRBV18 and TRBJ1-1; unclear D gene. Germline CDR1 and CDR2: KGHSH and LQKENI. V was shortened by 3 bases and J by 2 bases, with 10 bases between the two germline ends. This CDR3 has 14 residues. CDR3 residues: CASSPWEENTEAFF. The CDR3 coding sequence is TGTGCCAGCTCACCGTGGGAGGAAAACACTGAAGCTTTCTTT.

A few counts support this clone. The chain joins TRBV27 to TRBJ1-1; possibly TRBD1 for D (5 bases). Trimming cost V 10 bases and J 1 base, with 13 bases left between them. The CDR3 totals 13 residues. The germline CDR1 and CDR2 sequences are MNHEY and SMNVEV (reference sequence). CDR3 DNA sequence: TGTGCCACCCGACGGGGGTCGAACACTGAAGCTTTCTTT. It yields the protein CATRRGSNTEAFF.

Regarding this clone: Other DNA sequences of this sample code for an identical CDR3. The chain links TRBV3-1 (or the pseudogene TRBV3-2) to TRBJ2-1; TRBD1 might be the D (6 bases). The CDR3 contains 15 residues. The germline gives CDR1 LGHDT, CDR2 YNNKEL (reference sequence). The germline V and J ends were trimmed by 3 bases and 10 bases, with 19 bases remaining between them. Written as DNA, the CDR3 is TGTGCCAGCAGCCAGGGGCTGGGCAGGGGTGGAGAGCAGTTCTTC. Translated: CASSQGLGRGGEQFF.

The chain is built from TRBV10-3 and TRBJ2-7, with a tentative D call TRBD2 (6 bases). The CDR3 totals 14 residues. The germline V gene has CDR1 ENHRY and CDR2 SYGVKD. Trimming left V 7 bases short and J 2 bases short, with 15 bases between. The CDR3 protein is CAITTGTGAYEQYF. Written as DNA, the CDR3 is TGTGCCATCACCACCGGGACTGGAGCCTACGAGCAGTACTTC.

V usage is TRBV10-3 and J usage is TRBJ2-7; the D is unclear. CDR3 length equals 13 residues. V shed 5 bases and J shed 1 base, with 9 bases lying between them. The germline V gene encodes CDR1 ENHRY and CDR2 SYGVKD. CDR3 coding DNA: TGTGCCATCAGTCTAGAAGGATCCTACGAGCAGTACTTC. As protein: CAISLEGSYEQYF.

This rearrangement joins TRBV19 to TRBJ1-2; tentatively, D is TRBD1 (6 bases). The CDR3 is 17 residues long. V was pared by 0 bases and J by 4 bases, with 18 bases between. In germline, CDR1 is LNHDA, CDR2 SQIVND (reference sequence). The CDR3 bases are TGTGCCAGTAGTATAGATAGCCTCGAGGGGGGGATCTATGGCTACACCTTC. It specifies CASSIDSLEGGIYGYTF.

In its sample, this clone was seen once. The chain employs TRBV28 and TRBJ2-7; weak D call: TRBD2 (6 bases). V was pared by 2 bases and J by 4 bases, with 15 bases between. Per germline, CDR1 MDHEN and CDR2 SYDVKM. This CDR3 is 15 amino acids long. CDR3 sequence reads: CASSLSHPGAYEQYF. DNA for the CDR3: TGTGCCAGCAGTTTAAGTCACCCGGGAGCATACGAGCAGTACTTC.

CDR3 sequence reads: CASSKRDRQTYEQYF. The CDR3 DNA reads TGTGCCAGTAGTAAACGGGACAGGCAGACCTACGAGCAGTACTTC. The chain uses TRBV19 and TRBJ2-7; 8 bases align to TRBD1. The V segment lost 4 bases and the J segment 2 bases; nucleotides outside the gene matches: 7. The germline V gene encodes CDR1 LNHDA and CDR2 SQIVND (reference sequence). The CDR3 spans 15 residues.

The count of this clone is one. The rearrangement uses TRBV27 and TRBJ1-1, with D hard to call. This CDR3 contains 14 residues. Between the trimmed V and J ends, which lost 3 bases and 1 base, there was a span of 9 bases. Germline assignment: CDR1 MNHEY and CDR2 SMNVEV (reference sequence). The CDR3 bases are TGTGCCAGCAGTTTGAAAACAGCGAACACTGAAGCTTTCTTT. This encodes CASSLKTANTEAFF.

The chain is built from TRBV18 and TRBJ2-1; a weak D match, TRBD1 (5 bases). Per germline, CDR1 KGHSH and CDR2 LQKENI. V lost 3 bases, J lost 8 bases, and 20 bases lay in between. CDR3 length: 16 amino acids. DNA for the CDR3: TGTGCCAGCTCACCCGGAACAGGATATTTGATCGATGAGCAGTTCTTC. Its protein is CASSPGTGYLIDEQFF.

The chain carries TRBV24-1 and TRBJ1-4; D ambiguous. CDR1 and CDR2 (germline): KGHDR, SFDVKD. V was shortened by 3 bases and J by 0 bases, with 7 bases between the two germline ends. This CDR3 has 15 residues. In DNA, the CDR3 is TGTGCCACCAGTGATGGGAGTGCAACTAATGAAAAACTGTTTTTT. Protein sequence: CATSDGSATNEKLFF.

V usage is TRBV11-2 and J usage is TRBJ2-1; 7 bases are shared with TRBD2. The CDR3 contains 13 residues. V lost 1 base, J lost 6 bases, and 0 bases stayed unmatched. Per the germline V gene, CDR1 is SGHAT and CDR2 is FQNNGV. For the CDR3, the DNA is TGTGCCAGCAGCTTAGCGGGGGGCAATGAGCAGTTCTTC. This translates into CASSLAGGNEQFF.

The chain combines TRBV20-1 with TRBJ1-1; 7 bases are shared with TRBD1. CDR1 and CDR2 (germline): DFQATT, SNEGSKA (reference sequence). This CDR3 region has 11 residues. With V trimmed by 5 bases and J by 5 bases, 2 bases remained unmatched. The CDR3 here is CSAETGTEAFF. Written as DNA, the CDR3 is TGCAGTGCTGAGACAGGGACTGAAGCTTTCTTT.

The V call is TRBV6-6, the J call TRBJ2-7; TRBD1 matches at 7 bases. This CDR3 is built from 14 residues. V dropped 7 bases and J dropped 4; count of bases not matched to a gene: 10. Per germline, CDR1 MNHNY and CDR2 SVGAGI (reference sequence). The CDR3 loop reads CASTPRQGLYEQYF. The CDR3 DNA reads as TGTGCCAGCACCCCTAGACAGGGATTATACGAGCAGTACTTC.

This clone has only a few counts. The chain recombines TRBV28 with TRBJ2-7; TRBD2 agrees at 7 bases. Germline values: CDR1 MDHEN, CDR2 SYDVKM. There are 17 residues in the CDR3. The V and J ends lost 3 bases and 0 bases, in that order; junction bases with no gene match: 11. The CDR3 loop is CASSLNREAPSSYEQYF. The CDR3 bases are TGTGCCAGCAGTTTGAATCGGGAGGCTCCGAGCTCCTACGAGCAGTACTTC.

The gene calls are TRBV5-1 and TRBJ1-6; 8 positions match TRBD1. After removal of 4 bases from V and 11 bases from J, the junction contained 8 bases not matched to a gene. Germline V CDR1 and CDR2: SGHRS, YFSETQ. The CDR3 extends over 14 amino acids. Here the CDR3 reads CASSPGQGQPPLHF. The CDR3 nucleotides read TGCGCCAGCAGCCCCGGACAGGGACAGCCACCCCTCCACTTT.

The CDR3 spells CASTASGSSYEQYF. The CDR3 nucleotides read TGTGCCAGTACCGCTAGCGGGAGCTCCTACGAGCAGTACTTC. The J gene is TRBJ2-7, the V gene TRBV19; 10 bases agree with TRBD2. The CDR3 sequence is 14 residues long. J lost 0 bases, V lost 7 bases, and 3 bases had no gene match. Per the germline V gene, CDR1 is LNHDA and CDR2 is SQIVND (reference sequence).

The chain joins TRBV5-4 to TRBJ1-2; D is possibly TRBD1 (5 bases). The germline V gene has CDR1 SGHNT and CDR2 YYREEE (reference sequence). The CDR3 is 15 amino acids. V was pared by 4 bases and J by 8 bases, with 21 bases between. CDR3 nucleotide sequence: TGTGCCAGCAGCCATTCTTGGGAGGGACTCGCGGGCTACACCTTC. This sequence encodes CASSHSWEGLAGYTF.

The CDR3 sequence is CASSPTGQGAGANVLTF. DNA for the CDR3: TGTGCCAGCTCACCAACGGGACAGGGGGCTGGGGCCAACGTCCTGACTTTC. This chain uses TRBV18 with TRBJ2-6, with TRBD1 matching over 11 bases. Germline V gene sequence: CDR1 KGHSH, CDR2 LQKENI. V shed 2 bases, J shed 2 bases, and the junction held 2 bases outside the gene matches. The CDR3 runs to 17 residues.

V is TRBV30 and J is TRBJ2-3, with D unresolved. Germline CDR1 GTSNPN, CDR2 SVGIG (reference sequence). Trimming took off 4 bases at V and 1 base at J, with 15 bases between the two ends. This CDR3 contains 15 residues. The chain's CDR3 is CAWTPAGLRTDTQYF. The CDR3 DNA is TGTGCCTGGACCCCCGCAGGCCTACGCACAGATACGCAGTATTTT.